The sequence of this T cell receptor (beta chain) was determined in a study of spatial heterogeneity in lung cancer. Study in general: Detection consistently captured more beta-chain sequences than alpha-chain sequences. Study-level results: Higher tumor mutation counts went along with higher counts of expanded intratumoral alpha and beta TCRs.

Time point noted: sample taken at primary tumor resection. Unsorted whole RNA from tumor, nontumor lung or frozen PBMC underwent sequencing. TCR cDNA molecules each carried a unique molecular identifier. TCRdb independently ran MiXCR on the 5' RACE reads; one entry per CDR3 protein. This table holds around 100,000 distinct CDR3 sequences, nearly 4.5% found once. This CDR3 is built from 12 residues. Germline values: CDR1 LGHDT, CDR2 YNNKEL (reference sequence). V lost 7 bases, J lost 6 bases, and 10 bases lay in between. In its sample, this clonotype was seen many times. The antigen is not known. The source of this sequence is a male donor with early-stage non-small cell lung cancer. The rearrangement links TRBV3-1 to TRBJ2-1; maybe TRBD2 (6 bases). The specimen was lung tumor tissue, collected at surgery. The CDR3 nucleotides read TGTGCCAGCAATACGGGAGTCAATGAGCAGTTCTTC. It codes for CASNTGVNEQFF.